Each of the 8 T cell receptor beta chains below was sequenced from the same sample in a study of spatial heterogeneity in lung cancer. Using its own MiXCR run on the 5' RACE reads, TCRdb lists one record per CDR3 protein. The sample has 45,000 to 55,000 distinct CDR3 sequences; approximately 5% are singletons. Regarding time point: sample taken at primary tumor resection. The sample here was PBMCs, taken at surgery. The source of these receptors is a male donor with early-stage non-small cell lung cancer.

This clonotype was observed at least ten times. The rearrangement uses TRBV19 and TRBJ2-7, with 8 bases lining up with TRBD1. Germline CDR1 reads LNHDA; CDR2 reads SQIVND (reference sequence). This CDR3 is 16 amino acids long. After removal of 5 bases from V and 2 bases from J, the junction contained 11 bases not matched to a gene. CDR3 nucleotides: TGTGCCAGTAGTCGCGAGGGACAGGCCTATACCTACGAGCAGTACTTC. Residues: CASSREGQAYTYEQYF.

This clonotype came up many times. This chain uses TRBV7-9 with TRBJ2-7, with D perhaps matching TRBD1 or TRBD2 (5 bases each). The CDR3 runs to 14 residues. V lost 4 bases and J lost 2, with 12 bases in between. Germline values: CDR1 SEHNR, CDR2 FQNEAQ (reference sequence). DNA for the CDR3: TGTGCCAGCAGCTCCCCCCGGGACCCCTACGAGCAGTACTTC. Its protein is CASSSPRDPYEQYF.

This clonotype was detected ten times or more. The chain combines TRBV12-3 or TRBV12-4 with TRBJ1-5; TRBD1 matches 8 bases. This CDR3 comprises 15 residues. The V and J ends lost 4 bases and 3 bases, in that order; junction bases with no gene match: 5. CDR3 region: CASSSNQGANQPQHF. The CDR3 DNA sequence: TGTGCCAGCAGTTCAAACCAGGGGGCCAATCAGCCCCAGCATTTT.

This clonotype was found many times. The CDR3 loop is CSAIVGGGSSRGYNEQFF. CDR3 in DNA: TGCAGTGCTATTGTGGGCGGCGGGAGTTCCAGGGGCTACAATGAGCAGTTCTTC. This chain uses TRBV20-1 with TRBJ2-1; tentative D call: TRBD2 (7 bases). CDR3 length: 18 amino acids. V was shortened by 4 bases and J by 3 bases, with 25 bases between the two germline ends. Germline V CDR1 and CDR2: DFQATT, SNEGSKA (reference sequence).

This clonotype has a count of ten or more. This rearrangement joins TRBV7-2 to TRBJ2-1; 9 bases line up with TRBD2. V gave up 2 bases and J gave up 1 base; unmatched junction bases: 0. The CDR3 has 15 amino acids. Germline V gene data show CDR1 as SGHTA and CDR2 as FQGNSA. The CDR3 reads CASSLLAGSYNEQFF. DNA of the CDR3: TGTGCCAGCAGCTTACTAGCGGGATCCTACAATGAGCAGTTCTTC.

The table lists this clonotype with many counts. The V gene is TRBV18, the J gene TRBJ2-7; D gene uncertain. V was pared by 2 bases and J by 3 bases, with 11 bases between. The CDR3 sequence is 14 residues long. Germline CDR1 and CDR2: KGHSH and LQKENI. CDR3 sequence: CASSPSTKDYEQYF. CDR3 nucleotide sequence: TGTGCCAGCTCACCATCGACCAAAGACTACGAGCAGTACTTC. Full variable domain (rest looked up from reference TRBV18 and TRBJ2-7): NAGVMQNPRHLVRRRGQEARLRCSPMKGHSHVYWYRQLPEEGLKFMVYLQKENIIDESGMPKERFSAEFPKEGPSILRIQQVVRGDSAAYFCASSPSTKDYEQYFGPGTRLTVT.

The table lists this clonotype with many counts. The chain carries TRBV6-2 or TRBV6-3 and TRBJ2-1; maybe TRBD2 (6 bases). The germline V and J ends were trimmed by 7 bases and 7 bases, with 17 bases remaining between them. The CDR3 consists of 14 residues. CDR1 is MNHEY and CDR2 is SVGEGT in the germline V gene. The CDR3 region has the DNA TGTGCCAGCACCCCCGGGACTCCGGTTAATGAGCAGTTCTTC. It is translated as CASTPGTPVNEQFF.

The chain recombines TRBV2 with TRBJ1-4; TRBD1 matches 9 bases. The CDR3 spans 13 residues. CDR1 is SNHLY, CDR2 FYNNEI, per germline. The V and J ends lost 7 bases and 8 bases, in that order; junction bases with no gene match: 5. The CDR3 loop reads CASTGTGNEKLFF. The DNA of the CDR3 is TGTGCCAGCACTGGGACAGGGAACGAAAAACTGTTTTTT.